This T cell receptor (beta chain) was recovered during a study of T cells after yellow fever vaccination. Germline CDR1 SGHDT, CDR2 YYEEEE. The ends were cut back, 2 bases at V and 7 bases at J, with 13 bases in the middle. CDR3 length: 14 amino acids. 5'RACE template switching generated TCR cDNA, adding a universal primer site and UMIs. TCRdb reprocessed the 5' RACE reads with MiXCR, giving one entry per CDR3 protein. This sample has 500,000 to 550,000 distinct CDR3 sequences; 20% to 25% occur once, and the top ten carry roughly a sixth. The V call is TRBV5-6, the J call TRBJ2-4; maybe TRBD2 (6 bases). Sequencing was performed on PBMCs, taken roughly 23 days after the first yellow fever vaccination. The clonotype was recovered from a man younger than 35 who received the YFV17D yellow fever vaccine. The CDR3 bases are TGTGCCAGCAGCTTCGTGGCGGGGTCGAACATTCAGTACTTC. It translates to CASSFVAGSNIQYF. The whole variable domain, filled in from reference TRBV5-6 and TRBJ2-4, reads DAGVTQSPTHLIKTRGQQVTLRCSPKSGHDTVSWYQQALGQGPQFIFQYYEEEERQRGNFPDRFSGHQFPNYSSELNVNALLLGDSALYLCASSFVAGSNIQYFGAGTRLSVL.